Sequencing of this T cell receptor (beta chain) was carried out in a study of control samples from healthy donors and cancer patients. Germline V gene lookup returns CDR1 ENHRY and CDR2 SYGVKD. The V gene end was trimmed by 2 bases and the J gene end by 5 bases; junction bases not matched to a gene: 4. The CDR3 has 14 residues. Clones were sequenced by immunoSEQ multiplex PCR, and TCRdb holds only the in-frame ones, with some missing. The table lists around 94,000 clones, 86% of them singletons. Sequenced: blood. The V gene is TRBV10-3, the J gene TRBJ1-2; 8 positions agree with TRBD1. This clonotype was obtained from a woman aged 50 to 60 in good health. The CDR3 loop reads CAISEGDRYYGYTF. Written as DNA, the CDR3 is TGTGCCATCAGTGAGGGGGACAGGTATTATGGCTACACCTTC.